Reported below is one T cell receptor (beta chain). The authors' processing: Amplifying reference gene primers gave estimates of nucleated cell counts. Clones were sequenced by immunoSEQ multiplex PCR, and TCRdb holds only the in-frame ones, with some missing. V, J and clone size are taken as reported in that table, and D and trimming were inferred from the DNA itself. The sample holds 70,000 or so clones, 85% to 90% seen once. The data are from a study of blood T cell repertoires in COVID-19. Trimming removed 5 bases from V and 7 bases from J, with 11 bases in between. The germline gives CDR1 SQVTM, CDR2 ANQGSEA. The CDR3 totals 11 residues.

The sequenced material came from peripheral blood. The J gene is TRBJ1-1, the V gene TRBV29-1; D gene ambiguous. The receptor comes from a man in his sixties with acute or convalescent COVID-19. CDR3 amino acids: CSVNFFGEAFF. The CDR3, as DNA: TGCAGCGTTAATTTTTTCGGTGAAGCTTTCTTT.